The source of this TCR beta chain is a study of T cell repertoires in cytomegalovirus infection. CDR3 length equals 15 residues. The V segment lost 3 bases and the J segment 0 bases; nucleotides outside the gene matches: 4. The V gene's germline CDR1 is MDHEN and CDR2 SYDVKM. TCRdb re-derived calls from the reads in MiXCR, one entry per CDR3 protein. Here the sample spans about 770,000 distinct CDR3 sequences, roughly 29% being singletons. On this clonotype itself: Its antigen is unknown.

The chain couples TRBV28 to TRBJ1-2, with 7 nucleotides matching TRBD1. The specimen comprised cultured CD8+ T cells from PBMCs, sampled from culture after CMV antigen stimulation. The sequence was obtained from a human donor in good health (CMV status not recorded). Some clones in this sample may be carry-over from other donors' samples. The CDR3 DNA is TGTGCCAGCAGTTTTTACAGGGGACCTAACTATGGCTACACCTTC. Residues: CASSFYRGPNYGYTF.